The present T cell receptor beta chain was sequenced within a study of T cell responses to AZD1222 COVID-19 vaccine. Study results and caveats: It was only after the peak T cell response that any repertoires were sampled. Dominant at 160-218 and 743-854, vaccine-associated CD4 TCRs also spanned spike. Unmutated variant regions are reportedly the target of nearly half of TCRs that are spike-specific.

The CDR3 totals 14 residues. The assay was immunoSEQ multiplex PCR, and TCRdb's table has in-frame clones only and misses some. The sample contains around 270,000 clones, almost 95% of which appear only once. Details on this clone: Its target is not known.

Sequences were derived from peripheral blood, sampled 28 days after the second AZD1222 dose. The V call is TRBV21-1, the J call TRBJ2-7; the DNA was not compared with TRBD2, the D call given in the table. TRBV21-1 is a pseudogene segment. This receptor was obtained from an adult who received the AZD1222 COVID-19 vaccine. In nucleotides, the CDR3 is TGTGCCACCAGCAAGGGACTAGCGTTCTACGAGCAGTACTTC. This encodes CATSKGLAFYEQYF.